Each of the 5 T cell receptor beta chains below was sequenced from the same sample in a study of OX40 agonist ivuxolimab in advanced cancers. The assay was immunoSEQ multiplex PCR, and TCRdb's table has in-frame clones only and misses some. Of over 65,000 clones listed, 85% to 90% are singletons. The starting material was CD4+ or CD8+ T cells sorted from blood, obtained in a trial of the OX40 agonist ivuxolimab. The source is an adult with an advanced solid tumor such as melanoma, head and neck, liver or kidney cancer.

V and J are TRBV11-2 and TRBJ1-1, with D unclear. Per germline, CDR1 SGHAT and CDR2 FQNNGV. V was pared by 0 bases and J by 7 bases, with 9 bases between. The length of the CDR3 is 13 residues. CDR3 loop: CASSLERGGEAFF. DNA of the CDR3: TGTGCCAGCAGCTTAGAGCGGGGAGGTGAAGCTTTCTTT.

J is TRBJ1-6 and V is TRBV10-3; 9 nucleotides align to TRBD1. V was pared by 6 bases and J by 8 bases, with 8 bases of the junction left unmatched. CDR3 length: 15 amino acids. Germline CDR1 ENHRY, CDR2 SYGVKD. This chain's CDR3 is CAIRPGQGSDSPLHF. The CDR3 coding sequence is TGTGCCATCAGACCGGGACAGGGCTCAGATTCACCCCTCCACTTT.

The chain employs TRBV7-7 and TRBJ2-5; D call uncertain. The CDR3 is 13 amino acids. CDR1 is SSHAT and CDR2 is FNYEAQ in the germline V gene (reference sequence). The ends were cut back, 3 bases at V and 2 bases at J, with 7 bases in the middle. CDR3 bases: TGTGCCAGCAGCTTTGGCTTTCAAGAGACCCAGTACTTC. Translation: CASSFGFQETQYF. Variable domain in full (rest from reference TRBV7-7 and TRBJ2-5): GAGVSQSPRYKVTKRGQDVTLRCDPISSHATLYWYQQALGQGPEFLTYFNYEAQPDKSGLPSDRFSAERPEGSISTLTIQRTEQRDSAMYRCASSFGFQETQYFGPGTRLLVL.

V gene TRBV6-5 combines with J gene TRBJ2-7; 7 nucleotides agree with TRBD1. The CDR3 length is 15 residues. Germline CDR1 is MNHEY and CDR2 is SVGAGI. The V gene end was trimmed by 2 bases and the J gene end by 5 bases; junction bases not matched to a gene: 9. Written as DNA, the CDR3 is TGTGCCAGCAGTTACGGCGTGACAGGGTCTAACGAGCAGTACTTC. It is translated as CASSYGVTGSNEQYF.

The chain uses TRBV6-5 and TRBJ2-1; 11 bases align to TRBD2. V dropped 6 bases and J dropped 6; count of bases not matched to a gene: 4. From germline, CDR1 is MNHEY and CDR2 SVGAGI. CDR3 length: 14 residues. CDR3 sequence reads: CASRVSGGGNEQFF. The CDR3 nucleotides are TGTGCCAGCAGAGTTAGCGGGGGGGGCAATGAGCAGTTCTTC.